This paragraph covers one T cell receptor (beta chain) sequence. Its antigen remains unknown. Per germline, CDR1 LGHDT and CDR2 YNNKEL (reference sequence). This CDR3 contains 14 residues. Unmatched junction bases numbered 9, after V lost 7 bases and J lost 8 bases. This entry is derived from a study of Ad26.COV2.S vaccination and SARS-CoV-2 variants. Whole-study context: Recipients of Ad26.COV2.S got it intramuscularly, once or twice 56 days apart. Findings and caveats of the study: Estimates derived from TCR breadth and depth analyses may have underestimated total T cell responses.

Treatment indicated: around 19 received Ad26.COV2.S at low or high dose, single or two shots; several received placebo; per-sample allocation not given. Samples analyzed were those drawn on day 63 after the first vaccine or placebo injection. Recruitment in Boston yielded a donor of adult age, 18-55 years. An Ad26 vector that expressed Wuhan-strain SARS-CoV-2 spike constituted the vaccine. The repertoire was sequenced with immunoSEQ multiplex PCR; TCRdb's copy has only in-frame clones and lacks some. The sample holds about 680,000 clones, around 92% seen once. The sample was peripheral blood, taken in a trial of Ad26.COV2.S vaccine versus placebo. The origin of this receptor is a person between 18 and 65 years old who received the Ad26.COV2.S COVID-19 vaccine or a placebo. This chain joins TRBV3-1 (or the pseudogene TRBV3-2) and TRBJ2-1, with 9 bases matching TRBD1. As DNA, the CDR3 is TGTGCCAGCACCCCGGACAGGGGCTTAGATGAGCAGTTCTTC. Its translation is CASTPDRGLDEQFF.